The source of this TCR beta chain is a study of shared clonotypes between healthy human individuals. Clones were read by immunoSEQ multiplex PCR, and TCRdb kept only the in-frame ones, dropping some. This sample carries about 560,000 clones, around 77% of them seen once, and the ten largest clones take approximately 12%. The sequence came from a woman between 40 and 55 years old in good health. Some clones in this sample may be carry-over from other donors' samples. Sequencing input: PBMCs.

CDR3 bases: TGTGCCAGCAGTTTCCGGGACAGAGAGACCCAGTACTTC. Translation gives CASSFRDRETQYF. The rearrangement uses TRBV28 and TRBJ2-5; 7 bases are a match to TRBD1. CDR3 length: 13 amino acids. V lost 3 bases and J lost 4; bases outside the gene matches: 2. Germline assignment: CDR1 MDHEN and CDR2 SYDVKM.